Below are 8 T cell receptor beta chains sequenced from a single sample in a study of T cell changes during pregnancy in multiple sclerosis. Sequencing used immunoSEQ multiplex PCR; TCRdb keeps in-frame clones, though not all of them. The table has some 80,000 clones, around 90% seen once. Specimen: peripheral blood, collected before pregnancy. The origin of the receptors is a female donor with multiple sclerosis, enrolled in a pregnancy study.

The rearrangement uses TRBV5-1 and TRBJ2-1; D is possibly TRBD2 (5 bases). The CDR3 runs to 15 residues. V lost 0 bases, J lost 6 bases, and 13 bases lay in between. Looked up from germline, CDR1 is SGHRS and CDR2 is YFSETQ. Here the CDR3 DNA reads TGCGCCAGCAGCTTGGTCGGCCTAGAGGGCAATGAGCAGTTCTTC. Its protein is CASSLVGLEGNEQFF. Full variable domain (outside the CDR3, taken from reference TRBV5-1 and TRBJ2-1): KAGVTQTPRYLIKTRGQQVTLSCSPISGHRSVSWYQQTPGQGLQFLFEYFSETQRNKGNFPGRFSGRQFSNSRSEMNVSTLELGDSALYLCASSLVGLEGNEQFFGPGTRLTVL.

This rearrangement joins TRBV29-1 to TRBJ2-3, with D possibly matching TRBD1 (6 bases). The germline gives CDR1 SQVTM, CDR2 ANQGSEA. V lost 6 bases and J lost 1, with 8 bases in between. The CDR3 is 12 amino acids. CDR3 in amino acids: CSVWTGTDTQYF. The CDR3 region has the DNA TGCAGCGTATGGACAGGCACAGATACGCAGTATTTT.

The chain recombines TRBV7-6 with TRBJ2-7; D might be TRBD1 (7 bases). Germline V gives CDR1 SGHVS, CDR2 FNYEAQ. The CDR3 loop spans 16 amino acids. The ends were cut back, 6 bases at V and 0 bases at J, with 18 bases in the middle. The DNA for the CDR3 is TGTGCCAGCAGTACAAACAGGGGACTTAGCTCCTACGAGCAGTACTTC. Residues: CASSTNRGLSSYEQYF.

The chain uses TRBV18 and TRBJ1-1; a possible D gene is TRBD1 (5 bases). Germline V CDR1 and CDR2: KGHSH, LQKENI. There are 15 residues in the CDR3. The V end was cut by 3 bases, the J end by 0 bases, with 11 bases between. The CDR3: CASSPWGVMNTEAFF. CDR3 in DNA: TGTGCCAGCTCACCGTGGGGGGTGATGAACACTGAAGCTTTCTTT.

The CDR3 loop reads CASSLSGEETQYF. CDR3 nucleotides: TGTGCCAGCAGCTTATCAGGTGAAGAGACCCAGTACTTC. This rearrangement joins TRBV7-3 to TRBJ2-5; D unclear. The CDR3 sequence is 13 residues long. Trimming removed 2 bases from V and 3 bases from J, with 7 bases in between. Germline V gene sequence: CDR1 SGHTA, CDR2 FQGTGA.

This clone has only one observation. The CDR3: CASRNGIEQFF. The DNA of the CDR3 is TGTGCCAGCAGAAACGGGATTGAGCAGTTCTTC. The J gene is TRBJ2-1, the V gene TRBV2; TRBD2 is a possible D gene (5 bases). The ends were cut back, 6 bases at V and 9 bases at J, with 9 bases in the middle. The CDR3 totals 11 residues. Germline assignment: CDR1 SNHLY and CDR2 FYNNEI.

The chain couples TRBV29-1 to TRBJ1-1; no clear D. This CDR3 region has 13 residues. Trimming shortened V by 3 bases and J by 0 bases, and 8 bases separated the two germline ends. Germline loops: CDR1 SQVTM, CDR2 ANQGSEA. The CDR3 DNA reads TGCAGCGTTGAGAGGCCCCTGAACACTGAAGCTTTCTTT. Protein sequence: CSVERPLNTEAFF.

CDR3 protein: CAWRGQGNQPQHF. The CDR3 DNA reads TGTGCCTGGCGCGGACAGGGCAATCAGCCCCAGCATTTT. The chain is built from TRBV30 and TRBJ1-5; 7 nucleotides agree with TRBD1. Germline V CDR1 and CDR2: GTSNPN, SVGIG (reference sequence). The J segment lost 2 bases and the V segment lost 5 bases, leaving 3 bases of the junction unmatched. The CDR3 spans 13 residues.